The T cell receptor beta chain under discussion was sequenced for a study of T cell responses to AZD1222 COVID-19 vaccine. The study's findings and limits: Nearly half of unique spike-specific TCRs reportedly avoided B.1.351 and B.1.1.7 mutated regions. Among those given AZD1222, only five or six were seropositive at baseline.

CDR1 is MNHEY and CDR2 is SVGEGT in the germline V gene. V was shortened by 2 bases and J by 2 bases, with 7 bases between the two germline ends. The CDR3 spans 13 residues. Libraries were prepared by immunoSEQ multiplex PCR; TCRdb keeps only in-frame clonotypes and omits some of them. The sample gives some 89,000 clones, 70% to 90% of which show up once; 4% to 5.5% is in the top ten. With regard to this clone: Its antigen remains unidentified.

The sequences come from peripheral blood, collected on day 0 of MenACWY control vaccination. This receptor was taken from an adult in good health. The chain is built from TRBV6-2 or TRBV6-3 and TRBJ2-7; D is undetermined. This CDR3 is CASSYLGTYEQYF. CDR3 DNA sequence: TGTGCCAGCAGTTACCTGGGGACCTACGAGCAGTACTTC.